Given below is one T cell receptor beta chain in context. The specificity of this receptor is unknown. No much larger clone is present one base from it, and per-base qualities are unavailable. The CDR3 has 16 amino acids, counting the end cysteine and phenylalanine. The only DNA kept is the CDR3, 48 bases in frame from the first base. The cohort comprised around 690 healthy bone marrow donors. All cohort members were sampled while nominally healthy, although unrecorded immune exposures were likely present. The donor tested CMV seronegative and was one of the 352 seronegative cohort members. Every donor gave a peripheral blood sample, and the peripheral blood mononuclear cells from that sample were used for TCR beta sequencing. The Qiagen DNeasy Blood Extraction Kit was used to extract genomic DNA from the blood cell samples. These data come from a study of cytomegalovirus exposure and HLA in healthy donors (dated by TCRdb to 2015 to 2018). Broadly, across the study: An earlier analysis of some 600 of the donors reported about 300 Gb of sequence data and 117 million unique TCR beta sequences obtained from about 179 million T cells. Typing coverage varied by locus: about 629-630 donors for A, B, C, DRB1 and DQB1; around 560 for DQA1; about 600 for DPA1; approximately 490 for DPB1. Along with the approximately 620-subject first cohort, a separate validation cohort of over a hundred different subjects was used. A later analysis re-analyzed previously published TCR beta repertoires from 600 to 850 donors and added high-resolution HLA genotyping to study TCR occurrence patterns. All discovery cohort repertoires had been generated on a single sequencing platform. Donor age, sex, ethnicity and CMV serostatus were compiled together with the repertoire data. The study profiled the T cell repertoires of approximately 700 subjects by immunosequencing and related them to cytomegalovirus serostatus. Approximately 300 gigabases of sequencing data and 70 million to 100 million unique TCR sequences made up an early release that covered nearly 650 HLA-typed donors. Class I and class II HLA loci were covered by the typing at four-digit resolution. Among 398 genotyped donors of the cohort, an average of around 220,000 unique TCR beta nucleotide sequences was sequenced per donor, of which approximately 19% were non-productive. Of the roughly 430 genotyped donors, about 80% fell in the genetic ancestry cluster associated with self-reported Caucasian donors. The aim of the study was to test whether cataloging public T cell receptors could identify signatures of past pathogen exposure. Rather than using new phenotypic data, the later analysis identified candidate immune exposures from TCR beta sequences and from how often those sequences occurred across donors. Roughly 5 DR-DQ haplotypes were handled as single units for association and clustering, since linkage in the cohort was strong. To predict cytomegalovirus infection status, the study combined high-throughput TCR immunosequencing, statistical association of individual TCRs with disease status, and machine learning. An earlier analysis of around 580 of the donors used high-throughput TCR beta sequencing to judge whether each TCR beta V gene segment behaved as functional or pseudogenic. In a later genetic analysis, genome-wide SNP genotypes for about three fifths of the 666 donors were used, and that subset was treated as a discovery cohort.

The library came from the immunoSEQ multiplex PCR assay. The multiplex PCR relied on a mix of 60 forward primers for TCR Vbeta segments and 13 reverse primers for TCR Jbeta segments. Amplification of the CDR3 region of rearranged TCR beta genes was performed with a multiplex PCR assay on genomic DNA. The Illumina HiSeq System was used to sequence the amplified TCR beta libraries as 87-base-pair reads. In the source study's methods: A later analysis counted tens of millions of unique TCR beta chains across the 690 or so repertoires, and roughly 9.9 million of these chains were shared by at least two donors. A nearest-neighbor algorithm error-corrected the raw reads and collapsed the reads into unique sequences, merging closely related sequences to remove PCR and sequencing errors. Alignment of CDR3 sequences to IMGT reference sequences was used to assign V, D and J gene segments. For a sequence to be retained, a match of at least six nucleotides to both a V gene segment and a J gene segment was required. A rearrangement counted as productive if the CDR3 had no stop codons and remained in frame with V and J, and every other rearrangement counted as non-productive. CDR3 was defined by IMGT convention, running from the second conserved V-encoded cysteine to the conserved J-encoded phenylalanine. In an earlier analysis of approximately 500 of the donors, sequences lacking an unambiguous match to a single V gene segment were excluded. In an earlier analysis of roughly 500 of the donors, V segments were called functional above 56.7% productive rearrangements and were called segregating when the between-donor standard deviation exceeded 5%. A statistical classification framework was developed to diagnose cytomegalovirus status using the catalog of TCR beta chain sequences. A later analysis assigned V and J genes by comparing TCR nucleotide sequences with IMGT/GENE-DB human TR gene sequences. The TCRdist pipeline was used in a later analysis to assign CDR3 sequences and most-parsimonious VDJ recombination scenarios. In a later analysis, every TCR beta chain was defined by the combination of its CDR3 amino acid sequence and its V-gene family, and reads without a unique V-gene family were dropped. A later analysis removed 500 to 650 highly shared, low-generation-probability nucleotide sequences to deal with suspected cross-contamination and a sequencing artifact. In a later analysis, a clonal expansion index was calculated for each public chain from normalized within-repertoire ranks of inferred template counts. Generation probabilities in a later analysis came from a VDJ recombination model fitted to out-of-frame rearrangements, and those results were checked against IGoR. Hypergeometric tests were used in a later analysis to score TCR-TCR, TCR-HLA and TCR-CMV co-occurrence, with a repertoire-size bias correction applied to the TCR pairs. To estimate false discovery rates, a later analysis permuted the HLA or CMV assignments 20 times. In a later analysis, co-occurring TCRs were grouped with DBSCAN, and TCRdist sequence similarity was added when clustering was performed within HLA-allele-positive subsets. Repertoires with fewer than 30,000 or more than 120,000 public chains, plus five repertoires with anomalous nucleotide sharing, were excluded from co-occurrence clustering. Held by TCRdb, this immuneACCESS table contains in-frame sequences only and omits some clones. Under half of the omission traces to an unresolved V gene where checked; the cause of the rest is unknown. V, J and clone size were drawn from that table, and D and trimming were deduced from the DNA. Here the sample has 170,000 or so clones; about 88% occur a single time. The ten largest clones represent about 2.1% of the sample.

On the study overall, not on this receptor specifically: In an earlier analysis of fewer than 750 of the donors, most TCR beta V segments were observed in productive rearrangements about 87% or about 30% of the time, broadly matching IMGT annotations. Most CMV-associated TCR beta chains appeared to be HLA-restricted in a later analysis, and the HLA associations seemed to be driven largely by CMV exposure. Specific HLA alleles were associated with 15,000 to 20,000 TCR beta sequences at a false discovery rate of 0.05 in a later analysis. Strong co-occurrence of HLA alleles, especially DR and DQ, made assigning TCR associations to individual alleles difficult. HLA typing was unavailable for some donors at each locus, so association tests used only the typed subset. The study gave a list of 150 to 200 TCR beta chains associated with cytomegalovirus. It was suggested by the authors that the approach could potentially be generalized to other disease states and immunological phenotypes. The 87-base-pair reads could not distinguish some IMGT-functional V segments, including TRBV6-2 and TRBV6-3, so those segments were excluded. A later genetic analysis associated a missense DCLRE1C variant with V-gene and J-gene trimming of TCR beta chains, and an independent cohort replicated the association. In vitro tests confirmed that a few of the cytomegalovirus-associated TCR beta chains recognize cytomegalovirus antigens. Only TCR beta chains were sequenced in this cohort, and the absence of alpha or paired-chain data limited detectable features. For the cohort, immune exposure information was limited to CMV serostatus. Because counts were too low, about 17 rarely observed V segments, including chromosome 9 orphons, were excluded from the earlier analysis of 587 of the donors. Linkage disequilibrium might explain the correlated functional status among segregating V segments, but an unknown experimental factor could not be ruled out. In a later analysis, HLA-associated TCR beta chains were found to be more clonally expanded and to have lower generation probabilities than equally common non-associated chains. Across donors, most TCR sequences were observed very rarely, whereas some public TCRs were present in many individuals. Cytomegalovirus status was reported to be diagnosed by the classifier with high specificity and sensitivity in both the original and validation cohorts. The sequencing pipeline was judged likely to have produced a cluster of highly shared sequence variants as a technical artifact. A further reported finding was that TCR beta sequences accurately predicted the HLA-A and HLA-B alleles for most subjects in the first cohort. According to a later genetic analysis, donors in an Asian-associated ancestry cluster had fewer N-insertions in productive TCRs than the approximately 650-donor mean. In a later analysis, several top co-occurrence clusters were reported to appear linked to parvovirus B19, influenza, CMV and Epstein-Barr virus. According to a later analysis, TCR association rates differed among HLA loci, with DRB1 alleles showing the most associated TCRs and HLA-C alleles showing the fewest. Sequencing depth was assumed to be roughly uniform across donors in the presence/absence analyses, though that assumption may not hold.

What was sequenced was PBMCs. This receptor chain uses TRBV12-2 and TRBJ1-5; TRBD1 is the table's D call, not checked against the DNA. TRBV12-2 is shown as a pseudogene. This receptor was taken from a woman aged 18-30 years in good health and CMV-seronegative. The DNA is TGTGCAAGTCGCCACACAACAGGGAAGGACAATCAGCCCCAGCATTTT. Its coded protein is CASRHTTGKDNQPQHF.